This is a list of T cell receptor beta chains from one sample in a study of blood T cell repertoires in COVID-19. Measured with immunoSEQ multiplex PCR; TCRdb has only the in-frame clones, and not every one. Here the sample spans under 65,000 clones, around 73% being singletons. Material for sequencing was PBMCs or T cells enriched from blood (not recorded which). The receptors stem from a woman in her 50s with acute COVID-19. Each CDR3 is given with its conserved first and last residue. A D gene is named only where the DNA matches it firmly. Clone size, where shown, is once, few, many, or a class for clones that have expanded.

d_gene: TRBD2; j_gene: TRBJ2-3; v_gene: TRBV6-5; abundance: -; CDR3nt: TGTGCCAGCAGTCCTACTAGCGGGGGGGCCTATACGCAGTATTTT; CDR3aa: CASSPTSGGAYTQYF
d_gene: -; j_gene: TRBJ1-2; v_gene: TRBV7-9; abundance: -; CDR3nt: TGTGCCAGCTCGAGGGAAATTTATGGCTACACCTTC; CDR3aa: CASSREIYGYTF
d_gene: -; j_gene: TRBJ1-6; v_gene: TRBV30; abundance: -; CDR3nt: TGTGCCTGGAGTGTAAGCCCCGGTACACCCCTCCACTTT; CDR3aa: CAWSVSPGTPLHF
d_gene: TRBD1; j_gene: TRBJ1-6; v_gene: TRBV9; abundance: -; CDR3nt: TGTGCCAGCGGGCCCTGGACAGGTTCGATATCACCCCTCCACTTT; CDR3aa: CASGPWTGSISPLHF
d_gene: TRBD1; j_gene: TRBJ1-4; v_gene: TRBV19; abundance: -; CDR3nt: TGTGCCAGTAGTAAGACAGGGGATAATGAAAAACTGTTTTTT; CDR3aa: CASSKTGDNEKLFF
d_gene: -; j_gene: TRBJ1-1; v_gene: TRBV4-1; abundance: -; CDR3nt: TGCGCCAGCAGCCACTCAGGACAGTTGAACACTGAAGCTTTCTTT; CDR3aa: CASSHSGQLNTEAFF
d_gene: TRBD1; j_gene: TRBJ1-2; v_gene: TRBV18; abundance: -; CDR3nt: TGTGCCAGCTCACCCTATGGACAGGGGAGAAACTATGGCTACACCTTC; CDR3aa: CASSPYGQGRNYGYTF
d_gene: TRBD1; j_gene: TRBJ2-2; v_gene: TRBV18; abundance: -; CDR3nt: TGTGCCAGCTCACCTCGACAGGGGGCCTCCGGGGAGCTGTTTTTT; CDR3aa: CASSPRQGASGELFF
d_gene: TRBD1; j_gene: TRBJ1-2; v_gene: TRBV28; abundance: -; CDR3nt: TGTGCCAGCAGTCGCCATGTCCCGAACAGGGGGGATGGCTACACCTTC; CDR3aa: CASSRHVPNRGDGYTF
d_gene: TRBD2; j_gene: TRBJ2-5; v_gene: TRBV28; abundance: -; CDR3nt: TGTGCCAGCAGCCCCGGACTAGGGATTGGGACCCAGTACTTC; CDR3aa: CASSPGLGIGTQYF
d_gene: TRBD1; j_gene: TRBJ2-2; v_gene: TRBV10-3; abundance: -; CDR3nt: TGTGCCATCAGTCCTACGGTCGGACAGGGGCCCACCGGGGAGCTGTTTTTT; CDR3aa: CAISPTVGQGPTGELFF
d_gene: TRBD1; j_gene: TRBJ2-7; v_gene: TRBV5-1; abundance: few; CDR3nt: TGCGCCAGCAGCTTAAGTGGACAGGCTTCGGGAGAGCAGTACTTC; CDR3aa: CASSLSGQASGEQYF
d_gene: -; j_gene: TRBJ1-1; v_gene: TRBV29-1; abundance: -; CDR3nt: TGCAGCGTCGCTTCCTCCAGGAACACTGAAGCTTTCTTT; CDR3aa: CSVASSRNTEAFF
d_gene: -; j_gene: TRBJ2-2; v_gene: TRBV5-1; abundance: -; CDR3nt: TGCGCCAGCAGATTCGACAGGCCGAACACCGGGGAGCTGTTTTTT; CDR3aa: CASRFDRPNTGELFF
d_gene: -; j_gene: TRBJ1-4; v_gene: TRBV20-1; abundance: -; CDR3nt: TGCAGTGTTAAAACTAATGAAAAACTGTTTTTT; CDR3aa: CSVKTNEKLFF
d_gene: TRBD1; j_gene: TRBJ1-2; v_gene: TRBV20-1; abundance: -; CDR3nt: TGCAGTGCCGGGACAGGGGGTGGCTACACCTTC; CDR3aa: CSAGTGGGYTF
d_gene: TRBD2; j_gene: TRBJ2-7; v_gene: TRBV9; abundance: -; CDR3nt: TGTGCCAGCAGCCCCTCAACTAGCGCAAACTACGAGCAGTACTTC; CDR3aa: CASSPSTSANYEQYF
d_gene: TRBD1; j_gene: TRBJ1-5; v_gene: TRBV7-9; abundance: -; CDR3nt: TGTGCCAGCAGCGTAGGGACAGGGGGGGATCAGCCCCAGCATTTT; CDR3aa: CASSVGTGGDQPQHF
d_gene: -; j_gene: TRBJ1-1; v_gene: TRBV10-3; abundance: -; CDR3nt: TGTGCCACTGGGGGCTCGTCAGGAAGCACTGAAGCTTTCTTT; CDR3aa: CATGGSSGSTEAFF
d_gene: -; j_gene: TRBJ1-5; v_gene: TRBV14; abundance: -; CDR3nt: TGTGCCAGCAGCCAAACTCTTCAGGGGCCCCAGCATTTT; CDR3aa: CASSQTLQGPQHF
d_gene: TRBD1; j_gene: TRBJ1-1; v_gene: TRBV24-1; abundance: -; CDR3nt: TGTGCCACCAGTGATTTGCCTGGGGGACAGTCGAACACTGAAGCTTTCTTT; CDR3aa: CATSDLPGGQSNTEAFF
d_gene: -; j_gene: TRBJ2-1; v_gene: TRBV4-1; abundance: -; CDR3nt: TGCGCCAGCAGTCTTAAACTAGCTCTTTACAATGAGCAGTTCTTC; CDR3aa: CASSLKLALYNEQFF
d_gene: -; j_gene: TRBJ1-2; v_gene: TRBV6-1; abundance: -; CDR3nt: TGTGCCAGCAGTGAAACGGGGGACTATGGCTACACCTTC; CDR3aa: CASSETGDYGYTF
d_gene: -; j_gene: TRBJ2-7; v_gene: TRBV6-2/TRBV6-3; abundance: -; CDR3nt: TGTGCCAGCAGTTACAATCCAGGTTCCTACGAGCAGTACTTC; CDR3aa: CASSYNPGSYEQYF
d_gene: TRBD1; j_gene: TRBJ1-6; v_gene: TRBV7-8; abundance: -; CDR3nt: TGTGCCAGCAGCTTAGCGGGACAGGGGGTATCACCCCTCCACTTT; CDR3aa: CASSLAGQGVSPLHF
d_gene: TRBD2; j_gene: TRBJ2-2; v_gene: TRBV6-5; abundance: -; CDR3nt: TGTGCCAGCAGATACCTGACTAGCACCACCGGGGAGCTGTTTTTT; CDR3aa: CASRYLTSTTGELFF
d_gene: -; j_gene: TRBJ1-6; v_gene: TRBV10-3; abundance: -; CDR3nt: TGTGCCATCAGTGACAGGGGAGACCTAAATTCACCCCTCCACTTT; CDR3aa: CAISDRGDLNSPLHF
d_gene: -; j_gene: TRBJ2-2; v_gene: TRBV7-3; abundance: -; CDR3nt: TGTGCCAGCGGCAAGAACACCGGGGAGCTGTTTTTT; CDR3aa: CASGKNTGELFF
d_gene: -; j_gene: TRBJ2-1; v_gene: TRBV27; abundance: -; CDR3nt: TGTGCCAGCAGTCCGGAGATCAGGGGATACATGCAGTTCTTC; CDR3aa: CASSPEIRGYMQFF
d_gene: TRBD1; j_gene: TRBJ2-7; v_gene: TRBV11-3; abundance: -; CDR3nt: TGTGCCAGCAGCGTCGGGACAGGGGGCCCCGAGCAGTACTTC; CDR3aa: CASSVGTGGPEQYF
d_gene: -; j_gene: TRBJ2-2; v_gene: TRBV7-3; abundance: -; CDR3nt: TGTGCCAGCAGCTTCGGTAGTACCGGGGAGCTGTTTTTT; CDR3aa: CASSFGSTGELFF
d_gene: TRBD2; j_gene: TRBJ2-2; v_gene: TRBV11-2; abundance: few; CDR3nt: TGTGCCAGCAGCGCCACTTCTAGCGGGATTCGCGGGGAGCTGTTTTTT; CDR3aa: CASSATSSGIRGELFF
d_gene: TRBD1; j_gene: TRBJ1-4; v_gene: TRBV24-1; abundance: -; CDR3nt: TGTGCCACCAGTGAAACCGGGACAGGGGGTGAAAAACTGTTTTTT; CDR3aa: CATSETGTGGEKLFF
d_gene: TRBD2; j_gene: TRBJ2-6; v_gene: TRBV4-1; abundance: -; CDR3nt: TGCGCCAGCAGCCAAGCTAGCGGGGCCGGCGGGGCCAACGTCCTGACTTTC; CDR3aa: CASSQASGAGGANVLTF
d_gene: TRBD1; j_gene: TRBJ2-3; v_gene: TRBV7-9; abundance: -; CDR3nt: TGTGCCAGCACCGACAGGGGGCCCACAGATACGCAGTATTTT; CDR3aa: CASTDRGPTDTQYF
d_gene: -; j_gene: TRBJ1-2; v_gene: TRBV6-6; abundance: -; CDR3nt: TGTGCCAGCAGTTACTCGACAACAGGGCGCGGCTACACCTTC; CDR3aa: CASSYSTTGRGYTF
d_gene: TRBD1; j_gene: TRBJ1-5; v_gene: TRBV27; abundance: -; CDR3nt: TGTGCCAGCAGTCCGACAGGGGCCCGGTGGCCCCAGCATTTT; CDR3aa: CASSPTGARWPQHF
d_gene: TRBD1; j_gene: TRBJ1-2; v_gene: TRBV6-5; abundance: -; CDR3nt: TGTGCCAGCAGGGAGTCGGGACAGAACTCCTATGGCTACACCTTC; CDR3aa: CASRESGQNSYGYTF
d_gene: -; j_gene: TRBJ1-4; v_gene: TRBV6-5; abundance: -; CDR3nt: TGTGCCAGCAGCTACGACACGACTAATGAAAAACTGTTTTTT; CDR3aa: CASSYDTTNEKLFF
d_gene: -; j_gene: TRBJ2-1; v_gene: TRBV6-5; abundance: -; CDR3nt: TGTGCCAGCAGCGGGAAAGAATACAATGAGCAGTTCTTC; CDR3aa: CASSGKEYNEQFF
d_gene: TRBD2; j_gene: TRBJ2-2; v_gene: TRBV5-1; abundance: -; CDR3nt: TGCGCCAGCAGTTTAGCGGGGGGAGACACCGGGGAGCTGTTTTTT; CDR3aa: CASSLAGGDTGELFF
d_gene: TRBD1; j_gene: TRBJ2-1; v_gene: TRBV2; abundance: -; CDR3nt: TGTGCCTTCTCGGGACAGGTATACAATGAGCAGTTCTTC; CDR3aa: CAFSGQVYNEQFF
d_gene: TRBD2; j_gene: TRBJ2-2; v_gene: TRBV2; abundance: -; CDR3nt: TGTGCCAGCGCCGCCGGGACTAGCGGGGGGGCGACCGGGGAGCTGTTTTTT; CDR3aa: CASAAGTSGGATGELFF
d_gene: -; j_gene: TRBJ1-4; v_gene: TRBV2; abundance: -; CDR3nt: TGTGCCAGCAGTGGCAGGGGCCCTAATGAAAAACTGTTTTTT; CDR3aa: CASSGRGPNEKLFF
d_gene: TRBD1; j_gene: TRBJ1-6; v_gene: TRBV5-1; abundance: -; CDR3nt: TGCGCCAGCAAACCGGGGACAGGGGGCCACCTTTCACCCCTCCACTTT; CDR3aa: CASKPGTGGHLSPLHF
d_gene: -; j_gene: TRBJ1-3; v_gene: TRBV2; abundance: -; CDR3nt: TGTGCCAGCATCCCTTCCTACTCTGGAAACACCATATATTTT; CDR3aa: CASIPSYSGNTIYF
d_gene: -; j_gene: TRBJ2-3; v_gene: TRBV2; abundance: -; CDR3nt: TGTGCCAGCAGTGATGGAGTGATCACAGATACGCAGTATTTT; CDR3aa: CASSDGVITDTQYF
d_gene: TRBD1; j_gene: TRBJ2-7; v_gene: TRBV27; abundance: -; CDR3nt: TGTGCCAGCAGTCCACGCCCCGGGACAGACCACTACGAGCAGTACTTC; CDR3aa: CASSPRPGTDHYEQYF
d_gene: -; j_gene: TRBJ1-6; v_gene: TRBV5-1; abundance: -; CDR3nt: TGCGCCAGCAGCTTGGGTCCCCGCGTTAATTCACCCCTCCACTTT; CDR3aa: CASSLGPRVNSPLHF
d_gene: -; j_gene: TRBJ1-1; v_gene: TRBV6-1; abundance: -; CDR3nt: TGTGCCAGCAGTGAAATCGGGGACACTGAAGCTTTCTTT; CDR3aa: CASSEIGDTEAFF
d_gene: TRBD1; j_gene: TRBJ1-2; v_gene: TRBV5-1; abundance: once; CDR3nt: TGCGCCAGCAGCATGACAGGGGGCTCTGGCTACACCTTC; CDR3aa: CASSMTGGSGYTF
d_gene: TRBD2; j_gene: TRBJ2-7; v_gene: TRBV25-1; abundance: -; CDR3nt: TGTGCCAGCAGCTATGGGGGAGCGGGGGGGCCGAGAAACGAGCAGTACTTC; CDR3aa: CASSYGGAGGPRNEQYF
d_gene: TRBD1; j_gene: TRBJ2-7; v_gene: TRBV3-1/TRBV3-2; abundance: -; CDR3nt: TGTGCCAGCAGCCTTCAGGGACAGGGTAGCTCCTACGAGCAGTACTTC; CDR3aa: CASSLQGQGSSYEQYF
d_gene: TRBD1; j_gene: TRBJ1-1; v_gene: TRBV7-2; abundance: -; CDR3nt: TGTGCCAGCAGCTTAACTCCTTGGGGACAGACGAACACTGAAGCTTTCTTT; CDR3aa: CASSLTPWGQTNTEAFF
d_gene: -; j_gene: TRBJ2-7; v_gene: TRBV6-5; abundance: few; CDR3nt: TGTGCCACCGGGGATTCCTACGAGCAGTACTTC; CDR3aa: CATGDSYEQYF
d_gene: TRBD1; j_gene: TRBJ1-3; v_gene: TRBV7-9; abundance: few; CDR3nt: TGTGCCAGCAGGCTTGACAGGGATGGAAACACCATATATTTT; CDR3aa: CASRLDRDGNTIYF
d_gene: -; j_gene: TRBJ2-5; v_gene: TRBV18; abundance: -; CDR3nt: TGTGCCAGCTCACCAGAGGGGGGGCCGGGAGAGACCCAGTACTTC; CDR3aa: CASSPEGGPGETQYF
d_gene: TRBD2; j_gene: TRBJ2-1; v_gene: TRBV7-2; abundance: -; CDR3nt: TGTGCCAGCAGCCTAGCGGGGGGGTTCAATGAGCAGTTCTTC; CDR3aa: CASSLAGGFNEQFF
d_gene: -; j_gene: TRBJ1-1; v_gene: TRBV7-2; abundance: -; CDR3nt: TGTGCCAGCAGCCTCGACCCAGCGATTCGCACTGAAGCTTTCTTT; CDR3aa: CASSLDPAIRTEAFF